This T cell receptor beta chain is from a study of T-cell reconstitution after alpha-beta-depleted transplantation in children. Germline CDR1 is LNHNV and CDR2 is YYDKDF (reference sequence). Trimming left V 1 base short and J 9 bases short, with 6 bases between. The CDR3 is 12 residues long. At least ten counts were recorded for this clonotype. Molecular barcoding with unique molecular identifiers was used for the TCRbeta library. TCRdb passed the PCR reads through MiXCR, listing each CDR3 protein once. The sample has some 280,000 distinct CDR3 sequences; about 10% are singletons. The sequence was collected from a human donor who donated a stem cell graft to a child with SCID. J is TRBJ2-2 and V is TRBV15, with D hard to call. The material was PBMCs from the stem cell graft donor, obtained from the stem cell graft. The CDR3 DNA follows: TGTGCCACCAGCAGAGCCGCCAGGGAGCTGTTTTTT. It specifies CATSRAARELFF.